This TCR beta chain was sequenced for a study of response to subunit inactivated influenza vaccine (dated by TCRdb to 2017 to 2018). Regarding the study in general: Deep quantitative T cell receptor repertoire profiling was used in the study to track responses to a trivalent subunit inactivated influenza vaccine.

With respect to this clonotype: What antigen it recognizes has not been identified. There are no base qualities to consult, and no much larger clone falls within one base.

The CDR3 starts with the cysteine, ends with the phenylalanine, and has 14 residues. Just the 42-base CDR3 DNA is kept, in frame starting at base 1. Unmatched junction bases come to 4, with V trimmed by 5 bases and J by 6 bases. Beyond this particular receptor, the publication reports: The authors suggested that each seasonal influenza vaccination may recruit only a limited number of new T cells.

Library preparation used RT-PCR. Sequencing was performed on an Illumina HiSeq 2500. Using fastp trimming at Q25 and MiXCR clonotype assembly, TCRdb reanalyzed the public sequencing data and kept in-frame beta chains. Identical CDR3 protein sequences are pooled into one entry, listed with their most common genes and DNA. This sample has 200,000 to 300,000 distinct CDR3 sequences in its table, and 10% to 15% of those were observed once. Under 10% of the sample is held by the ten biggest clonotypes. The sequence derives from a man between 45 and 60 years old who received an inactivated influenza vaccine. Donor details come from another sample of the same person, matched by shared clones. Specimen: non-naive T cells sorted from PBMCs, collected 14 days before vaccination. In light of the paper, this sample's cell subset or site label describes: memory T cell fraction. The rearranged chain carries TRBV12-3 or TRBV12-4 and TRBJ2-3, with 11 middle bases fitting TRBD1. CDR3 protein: CASSTRDRGDTQYF. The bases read TGTGCCAGCAGTACCCGGGACAGGGGGGATACGCAGTATTTT.